Here is one T cell receptor (beta chain) with its context. The sample is drawn from a study of blood T cell repertoires in COVID-19. Sequencing used immunoSEQ multiplex PCR; TCRdb keeps in-frame clones, though not all of them. The data hold under 300,000 clones, with about 86% observed a single time. This TCR was recovered from a man aged 45 to 65 who had recovered from COVID-19. Sequencing was done on a sample of PBMCs or T cells enriched from blood (not recorded which).

The CDR3 sequence: CASSADGVGKLFF. CDR3 DNA: TGCGCCAGCAGTGCGGATGGAGTTGGAAAACTGTTTTTT. This rearrangement joins TRBV10-1 to TRBJ1-4, with D hard to call. The CDR3 runs 13 residues. The germline V and J ends were trimmed by 4 bases and 10 bases, with 13 bases remaining between them. Germline V gene sequence: CDR1 WNHNN, CDR2 SYGVQD (reference sequence).